These 23 T cell receptor beta chains came from one sample sequenced in a study of T cell changes during pregnancy in multiple sclerosis (dated by TCRdb to between 2018 and 2020). Receptor amplification or capture employed the immunoSEQ multiplex PCR assay. As stored in TCRdb, this immuneACCESS dataset retains in-frame rearrangements with V and J assigned. A fraction of the clones does not appear; measured against another copy, unresolved V genes explain less than half of the discrepancy, and the remainder lacks a known reason. The sample table records tens of thousands of clones; roughly nine tenths of these occur just once. The ten largest clones represent roughly 1.5% of the sample. This sample comprised peripheral blood, obtained in the first trimester of pregnancy. All receptors come from a female donor in good health, enrolled as a control in a pregnancy study.

This clone was observed a few times. The chain combines TRBV5-1 with TRBJ2-1, with 7 bases lining up with TRBD2. V lost 3 bases and J lost 0; bases outside the gene matches: 9. CDR1 SGHRS and CDR2 YFSETQ come from the germline V gene. The CDR3 is 17 amino acids. CDR3 loop: CASSYGTIYDSYNEQFF. DNA of the CDR3: TGCGCCAGCAGCTACGGGACTATTTACGACTCCTACAATGAGCAGTTCTTC.

The rearrangement joins TRBV19 to TRBJ2-7, with a tentative D call TRBD2 (5 bases). The germline V gene encodes CDR1 LNHDA and CDR2 SQIVND (reference sequence). Trimming cost V 9 bases and J 6 bases, with 21 bases left between them. The CDR3 length is 14 residues. CDR3 amino acids: CASRKGVPPGEQYF. The CDR3 DNA follows: TGTGCCAGCCGAAAGGGAGTTCCACCTGGCGAGCAGTACTTC.

The chain has TRBV18 and TRBJ2-1; possible D gene TRBD1, 6 bases. Trimming removed 4 bases at V and 8 bases at J, with 15 bases between. CDR1 and CDR2 from the germline V gene are KGHSH and LQKENI. CDR3 length: 14 amino acids. CDR3 residues: CASSLVGQSDEQFF. The CDR3 DNA is TGTGCCAGCTCACTCGTAGGACAGTCAGATGAGCAGTTCTTC.

This clone was detected only once. V usage is TRBV5-6 and J usage is TRBJ1-1, with a tentative D call TRBD1 (6 bases). This CDR3 spans 12 amino acids. V lost 4 bases to trimming and J lost 7 bases, with 11 bases between them. Per germline, CDR1 SGHDT and CDR2 YYEEEE. CDR3 loop: CASSPGGNEAFF. CDR3 in DNA: TGTGCCAGCAGCCCGGGGGGCAATGAAGCTTTCTTT.

The CDR3 loop is CASSSGTSGINEQFF. The CDR3 DNA reads TGTGCCAGCAGTTCCGGGACTAGCGGGATCAATGAGCAGTTCTTC. This sequence joins TRBV6-6 and TRBJ2-1; 13 bases align to TRBD2. The germline V gene encodes CDR1 MNHNY and CDR2 SVGAGI (reference sequence). J lost 6 bases, V lost 4 bases, and 3 bases had no gene match. The CDR3 spans 15 residues.

V gene TRBV11-2 combines with J gene TRBJ1-2; 9 bases align to TRBD1. This CDR3 region has 14 residues. V lost 6 bases, J lost 8 bases, and 10 bases stayed unmatched. The germline V gene has CDR1 SGHAT and CDR2 FQNNGV. The CDR3 reads CASRKTGGDRGYTF. Written as DNA, the CDR3 is TGTGCCAGCAGAAAAACAGGGGGCGATCGGGGCTACACCTTC.

This clone has just one count. The V call is TRBV4-1, the J call TRBJ2-5; 7 bases agree with TRBD2. This CDR3 has 13 residues. Unmatched junction bases numbered 0, after V lost 4 bases and J lost 1 base. Germline V gene sequence: CDR1 MGHRA, CDR2 YSYEKL. This CDR3 is CASSRGGQETQYF. The DNA for the CDR3 is TGCGCCAGCAGCCGGGGGGGCCAAGAGACCCAGTACTTC.

The chain links TRBV7-9 to TRBJ2-3; tentative D call: TRBD2 (5 bases). The V end lost 8 bases, the J end lost 4 bases, and 10 bases lay between the germline ends. This CDR3 has 12 amino acids. Germline values: CDR1 SEHNR, CDR2 FQNEAQ (reference sequence). The CDR3 DNA sequence: TGTGCCAGCTCGGGGTCGGCAGATACGCAGTATTTT. Amino acids: CASSGSADTQYF.

The chain carries TRBV18 and TRBJ1-1; D perhaps matches TRBD1 (6 bases). The CDR3 is made up of 16 amino acids. Germline CDR1 is KGHSH and CDR2 is LQKENI. Trimming cost V 3 bases and J 11 bases, with 25 bases left between them. The CDR3 loop is CASSPGQSYRADEAFF. CDR3 DNA: TGTGCCAGCTCACCCGGACAGTCTTATAGGGCAGATGAGGCTTTCTTT.

The genes are TRBV6-1 and TRBJ2-2; 7 bases line up with TRBD2. V was clipped by 4 bases and J by 4 bases; unmatched bases: 6. The CDR3 runs to 15 residues. Germline V gene sequence: CDR1 MNHNS, CDR2 SASEGT. The CDR3, as DNA: TGTGCCAGCAGTGGCGGACTAGTATCCACCGGGGAGCTGTTTTTT. It encodes CASSGGLVSTGELFF.

CDR3 protein: CASSYRTGSYEQYF. CDR3 nucleotide sequence: TGTGCCAGTAGTTACCGGACAGGATCCTACGAGCAGTACTTC. The rearrangement uses TRBV19 and TRBJ2-7, with 7 bases matching TRBD1. Germline trimming cut 5 bases from V and 1 base from J; bases unmatched to any gene: 5. The CDR3 runs 14 residues. Germline CDR1 reads LNHDA; CDR2 reads SQIVND (reference sequence). The complete variable domain, with remaining parts taken from reference TRBV19 and TRBJ2-7, reads DGGITQSPKYLFRKEGQNVTLSCEQNLNHDAMYWYRQDPGQGLRLIYYSQIVNDFQKGDIAEGYSVSREKKESFPLTVTSAQKNPTAFYLCASSYRTGSYEQYFGPGTRLTVT.

This clone has only one observation. Sequence at one end of the junction differs from germline and may be a read error. The chain joins TRBV28 to TRBJ2-3; 9 bases align to TRBD2. The CDR3 extends over 16 amino acids. Per germline, CDR1 MDHEN and CDR2 SYDVKM. The CDR3 loop is CASSLSSGGRASFRVF. CDR3 coding DNA: TGTGCCAGCAGTTTATCTTCCGGCGGGAGGGCCTCTTTCAGGGTTTTT. The variable domain in full, with the rest retrieved from reference TRBV28 and TRBJ2-3, is DVKVTQSSRYLVKRTGEKVFLECVQDMDHENMFWYRQDPGLGLRLIYFSYDVKMKEKGDIPEGYSVSREKKERFSLILESASTNQTSMYLCASSLSSGGRASFRVFGPGTRLTVL.

The chain has TRBV28 and TRBJ1-2; D is unclear. Trimming removed 4 bases at V and 5 bases at J, with 17 bases between. Germline CDR1 MDHEN, CDR2 SYDVKM. This CDR3 is built from 15 residues. CDR3 loop: CASSSREGPHYGYTF. CDR3 sequence (DNA): TGTGCCAGCAGTTCGAGGGAGGGTCCCCATTATGGCTACACCTTC.

This clone was recorded once. The genes are TRBV2 and TRBJ2-7, with 11 positions matching TRBD1. The junction had 5 bases not matched to a gene; V was cut back by 4 bases and J by 3 bases. This CDR3 is built from 15 residues. Per the germline V gene, CDR1 is SNHLY and CDR2 is FYNNEI. CDR3 residues: CASSVTGTGGYEQYF. CDR3 DNA: TGTGCCAGCAGTGTAACTGGGACAGGGGGCTACGAGCAGTACTTC.

The V gene is TRBV10-1, the J gene TRBJ2-7; 10 bases line up with TRBD2. The CDR3 totals 14 residues. The V segment lost 10 bases and the J segment 4 bases; nucleotides outside the gene matches: 10. Germline CDR1 WNHNN, CDR2 SYGVQD (reference sequence). The CDR3 DNA sequence: TGCGCCAATCGTAATAGCGGGAGGAGTTACGAGCAGTACTTC. It is translated as CANRNSGRSYEQYF.

The rearrangement joins TRBV11-2 to TRBJ1-6; no reliable D call. The CDR3 length is 14 residues. V lost 1 base to trimming and J lost 5 bases, with 6 bases between them. From germline, CDR1 is SGHAT and CDR2 FQNNGV. As DNA, the CDR3 is TGTGCCAGCAGCTTAGGTTACAATAATTCACCCCTCCACTTT. Translated, it gives CASSLGYNNSPLHF.

This chain links TRBV5-1 with TRBJ1-4; TRBD1 might be the D (6 bases). There are 14 residues in the CDR3. With 4 bases removed from V and 8 bases from J, the gap between germline ends came to 15 bases. The germline CDR1 and CDR2 sequences are SGHRS and YFSETQ. The CDR3: CASSLSTGREKLFF. CDR3 in DNA: TGCGCCAGCAGCCTGTCAACAGGGAGAGAAAAACTGTTTTTT. The complete variable domain, with remaining parts taken from reference TRBV5-1 and TRBJ1-4, reads KAGVTQTPRYLIKTRGQQVTLSCSPISGHRSVSWYQQTPGQGLQFLFEYFSETQRNKGNFPGRFSGRQFSNSRSEMNVSTLELGDSALYLCASSLSTGREKLFFGSGTQLSVL.

The J gene is TRBJ2-3, the V gene TRBV10-3; 10 positions match TRBD1. V was clipped by 6 bases and J by 5 bases; unmatched bases: 8. The CDR3 runs 15 residues. The germline gives CDR1 ENHRY, CDR2 SYGVKD. CDR3 region: CAISKGQGGEDTQYF. CDR3 nucleotides: TGTGCCATCAGCAAAGGACAGGGGGGGGAAGATACGCAGTATTTT.

The chain employs TRBV19 and TRBJ2-7; 8 nucleotides align to TRBD2. Per germline, CDR1 LNHDA and CDR2 SQIVND (reference sequence). There are 15 residues in the CDR3. J lost 3 bases, V lost 1 base, and 5 bases had no gene match. Written as DNA, the CDR3 is TGTGCCAGTAGTATAGGGAGCGGGAGTTTCTACGAGCAGTACTTC. Encoded protein: CASSIGSGSFYEQYF.

The chain uses TRBV28 and TRBJ1-2, with unresolved D. The CDR3 consists of 13 residues. Germline-derived CDR1 and CDR2 are MDHEN and SYDVKM. The V gene lost 7 bases and the J gene lost 7 bases, with 16 bases spanning the gap. CDR3 coding DNA: TGTGCCAGCACCCGGCCAGTTGAGGGTGGCTACACCTTC. This encodes CASTRPVEGGYTF.

This rearrangement joins TRBV30 to TRBJ2-1; D may be TRBD2 (5 bases). Germline V CDR1 and CDR2: GTSNPN, SVGIG (reference sequence). V gave up 4 bases and J gave up 0 bases, with 16 bases separating them. This CDR3 has 16 residues. CDR3 sequence (DNA): TGTGCCTGGAAAGGCGGGCCACCCTACTCCTACAATGAGCAGTTCTTC. Translating gives CAWKGGPPYSYNEQFF.

The chain carries TRBV2 and TRBJ2-5; the D gene is possibly TRBD2 (6 bases). The CDR3 is 16 residues long. Trimming pared 2 bases from V and 5 bases from J, leaving 18 bases between. Germline loops: CDR1 SNHLY, CDR2 FYNNEI. Written as DNA, the CDR3 is TGTGCCAGCAGTGAAAGTACTAGCTTAGAGAGGGAGACCCAGTACTTC. It encodes CASSESTSLERETQYF.

This chain uses TRBV29-1 with TRBJ1-2, with 12 bases matching TRBD1. The CDR3 is 15 residues long. Germline lookup yields CDR1 SQVTM and CDR2 ANQGSEA. V was clipped by 3 bases and J by 6 bases; unmatched bases: 8. CDR3 protein: CSVEKGQGAPNGYTF. The CDR3 bases are TGCAGCGTTGAGAAGGGACAGGGGGCGCCGAATGGCTACACCTTC. Supplemented by reference TRBV29-1 and TRBJ1-2, the full variable domain reads SAVISQKPSRDICQRGTSLTIQCQVDSQVTMMFWYRQQPGQSLTLIATANQGSEATYESGFVIDKFPISRPNLTFSTLTVSNMSPEDSSIYLCSVEKGQGAPNGYTFGSGTRLTVV.